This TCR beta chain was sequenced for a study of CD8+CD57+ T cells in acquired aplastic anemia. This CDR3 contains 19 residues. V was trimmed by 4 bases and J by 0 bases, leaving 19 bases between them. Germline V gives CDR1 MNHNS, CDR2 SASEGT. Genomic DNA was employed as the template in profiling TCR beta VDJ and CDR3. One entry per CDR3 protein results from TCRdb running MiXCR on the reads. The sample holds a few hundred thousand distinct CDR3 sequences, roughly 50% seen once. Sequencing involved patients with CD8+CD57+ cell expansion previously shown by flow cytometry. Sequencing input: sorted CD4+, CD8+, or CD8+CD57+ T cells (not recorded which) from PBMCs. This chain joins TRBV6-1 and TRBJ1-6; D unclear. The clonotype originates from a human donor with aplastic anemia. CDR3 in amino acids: CASSVDLNPGFSYNSPLHF. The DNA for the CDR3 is TGTGCCAGCAGTGTTGACCTTAACCCCGGCTTCTCCTATAATTCACCCCTCCACTTT.